The entry below describes one T cell receptor beta chain. The target antigen is unknown. This sample is part of a study of blood T cells in healthy people across ages. Study outcomes and limitations: Unsorted PBMCs ruled out conclusive naive versus antigen-experienced comparison.

The sample providers were healthy Caucasian people from Russia, aged roughly 6 to 90. Using a J-beta primer mix together with a sample-barcoded 5' primer, a second PCR was run for about 6 to 11 cycles. Paired-end reads containing CDR3 totaled no fewer than 3 million for each sample. A single record per CDR3 protein comes from TCRdb applying MiXCR to the 5' RACE reads. Of some 700,000 distinct CDR3 sequences in the sample, roughly 43% were seen once. Sequencing input: blood. This clonotype was sampled from a woman aged 55-69 years in good health.

CDR3: CATSRDPHSKNEQFF. CDR3 in DNA: TGTGCCACCAGCAGAGATCCCCACAGCAAAAATGAGCAGTTCTTC. The chain joins TRBV15 to TRBJ2-1; unclear D gene. V lost 0 bases and J 7 bases, leaving 13 bases between the germline ends. Germline V lookup: CDR1 LNHNV, CDR2 YYDKDF (reference sequence). CDR3 length: 15 amino acids.